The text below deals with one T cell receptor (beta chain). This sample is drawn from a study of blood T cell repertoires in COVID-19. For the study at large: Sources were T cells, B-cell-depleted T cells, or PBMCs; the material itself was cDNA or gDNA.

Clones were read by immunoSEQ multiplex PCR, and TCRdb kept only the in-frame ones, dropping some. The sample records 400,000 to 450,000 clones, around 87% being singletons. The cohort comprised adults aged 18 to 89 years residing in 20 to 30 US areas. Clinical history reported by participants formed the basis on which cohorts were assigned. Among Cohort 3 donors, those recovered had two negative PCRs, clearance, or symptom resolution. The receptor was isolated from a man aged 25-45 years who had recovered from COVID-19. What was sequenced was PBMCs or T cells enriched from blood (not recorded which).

The CDR3 DNA reads as TGCGCCAGCTGGGGGAAGGGGGTCTCCTCTGGAAACACCATATATTTT. It translates to CASWGKGVSSGNTIYF. The chain recombines TRBV4-1 with TRBJ1-3; TRBD1 is a possible D gene (6 bases). The germline V gene has CDR1 MGHRA and CDR2 YSYEKL. V gave up 8 bases and J gave up 0 bases, with 17 bases separating them. The CDR3 runs to 16 residues.